The T cell receptor (beta chain) described here comes from a study of cytomegalovirus exposure and HLA in healthy donors. Study-wide results and limits: Reportedly, fewer N-insertions than the 666-donor mean appeared in an Asian-associated ancestry cluster in a later analysis. As a later analysis revealed, the rate of TCR association differed by HLA locus, with DRB1 most and HLA-C fewest.

Vbeta (60) and Jbeta (13) primers were used in the PCR. Profiled with immunoSEQ multiplex PCR; TCRdb holds only in-frame clones, not every one. The sample yields 200,000 to 250,000 clones, 82% seen once. Unrecorded immune exposure was likely among donors, who were nominally healthy when sampled. Germline CDR1 and CDR2: SNHLY and FYNNEI. CDR3 length: 16 amino acids. With V trimmed by 4 bases and J by 8 bases, 13 bases remained unmatched. On this clone itself: Its target is not known.

The TCR originated in a woman between 40 and 55 years old in good health and CMV-seropositive. Sample: PBMCs. The chain has TRBV2 and TRBJ2-3; 9 positions agree with TRBD2. CDR3 sequence (DNA): TGTGCCAGCAGTGCCCGGATGTTAGGCGGGGGGGGTACGCAGTATTTT. It yields the protein CASSARMLGGGGTQYF.